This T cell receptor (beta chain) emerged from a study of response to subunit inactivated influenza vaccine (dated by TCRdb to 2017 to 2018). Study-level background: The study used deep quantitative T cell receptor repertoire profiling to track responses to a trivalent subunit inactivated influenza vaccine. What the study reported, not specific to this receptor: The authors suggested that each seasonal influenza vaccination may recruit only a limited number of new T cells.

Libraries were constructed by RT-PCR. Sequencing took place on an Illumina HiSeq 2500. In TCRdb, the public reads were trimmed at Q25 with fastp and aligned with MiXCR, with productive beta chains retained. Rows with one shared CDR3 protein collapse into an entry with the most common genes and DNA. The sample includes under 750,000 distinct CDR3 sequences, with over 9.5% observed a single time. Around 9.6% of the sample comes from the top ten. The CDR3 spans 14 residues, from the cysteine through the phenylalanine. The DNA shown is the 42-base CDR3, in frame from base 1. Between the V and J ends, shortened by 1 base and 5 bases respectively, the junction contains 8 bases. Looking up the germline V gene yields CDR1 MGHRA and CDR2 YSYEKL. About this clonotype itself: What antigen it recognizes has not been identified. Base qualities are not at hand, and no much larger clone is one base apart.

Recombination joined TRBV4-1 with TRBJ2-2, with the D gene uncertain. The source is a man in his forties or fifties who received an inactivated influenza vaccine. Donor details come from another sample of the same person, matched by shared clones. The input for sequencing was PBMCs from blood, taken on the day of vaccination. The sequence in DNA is TGCGCCAGCAGCCAAGTGGCTGAGACCGGGGAGCTGTTTTTT. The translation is CASSQVAETGELFF.